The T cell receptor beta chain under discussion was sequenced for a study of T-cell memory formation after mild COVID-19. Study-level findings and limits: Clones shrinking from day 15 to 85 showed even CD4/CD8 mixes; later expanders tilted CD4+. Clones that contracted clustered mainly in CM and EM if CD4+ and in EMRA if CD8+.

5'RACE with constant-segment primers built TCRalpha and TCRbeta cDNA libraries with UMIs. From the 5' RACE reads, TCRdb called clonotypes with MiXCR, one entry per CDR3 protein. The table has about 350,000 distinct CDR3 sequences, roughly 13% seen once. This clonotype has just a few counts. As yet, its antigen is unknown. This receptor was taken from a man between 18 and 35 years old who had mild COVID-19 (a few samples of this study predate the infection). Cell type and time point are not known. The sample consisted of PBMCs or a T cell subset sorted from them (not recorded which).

The CDR3 nucleotides are TGCGCCAGCAGCTTCGGGGAGAGCGGGGATTCACCCCTCCACTTT. It encodes CASSFGESGDSPLHF. The chain has TRBV5-1 and TRBJ1-6; D not certain. This CDR3 contains 15 residues. The germline V gene encodes CDR1 SGHRS and CDR2 YFSETQ. Trimming took off 2 bases at V and 8 bases at J, with 14 bases between the two ends.